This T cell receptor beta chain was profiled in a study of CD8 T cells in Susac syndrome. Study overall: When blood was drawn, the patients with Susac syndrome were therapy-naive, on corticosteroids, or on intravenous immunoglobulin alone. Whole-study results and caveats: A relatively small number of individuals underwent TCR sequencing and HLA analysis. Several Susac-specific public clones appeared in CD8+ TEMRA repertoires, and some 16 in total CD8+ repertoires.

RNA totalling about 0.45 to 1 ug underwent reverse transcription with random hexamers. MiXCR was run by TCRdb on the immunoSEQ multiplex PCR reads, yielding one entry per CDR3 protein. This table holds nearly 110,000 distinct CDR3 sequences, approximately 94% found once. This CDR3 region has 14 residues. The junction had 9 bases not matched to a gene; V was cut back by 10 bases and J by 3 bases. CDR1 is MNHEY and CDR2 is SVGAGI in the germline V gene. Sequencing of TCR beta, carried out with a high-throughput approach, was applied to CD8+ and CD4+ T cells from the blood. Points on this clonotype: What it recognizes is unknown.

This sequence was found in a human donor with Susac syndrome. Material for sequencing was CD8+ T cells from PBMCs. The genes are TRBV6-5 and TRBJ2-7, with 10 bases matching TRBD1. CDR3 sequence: CATEGGQGSYEQYF. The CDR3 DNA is TGTGCCACTGAGGGGGGACAGGGGAGCTACGAGCAGTACTTC.